This paragraph covers one T cell receptor beta chain sequence. Sequencing used immunoSEQ multiplex PCR; TCRdb keeps in-frame clones, though not all of them. The sample lists about 490,000 clones; 79% were seen once. Germline CDR1 reads SGHTA; CDR2 reads FQGNSA. The CDR3 is 12 amino acids. The germline V and J ends were trimmed by 4 bases and 8 bases, with 11 bases remaining between them. The data stem from a study of shared clonotypes between healthy human individuals. The rearrangement joins TRBV7-2 to TRBJ1-2, with D unresolved. Material: PBMCs. The sequence was collected from a woman aged 40 to 50 in good health. Some clones in this sample may be carry-over from other donors' samples. DNA of the CDR3: TGTGCCAGCAGCTCCCAAGTGGAGGGCTACACCTTC. As protein: CASSSQVEGYTF.